The 12 T cell receptor beta chains reported below all come from one sample, sequenced in a study of T cell repertoires in cytomegalovirus infection (dated by TCRdb to the late 2010s). The sequencer was an Illumina HiSeq 1500. In-frame beta chains were kept once TCRdb had trimmed the public reads at Q25 with fastp and called clones with MiXCR. CDR3 protein duplicates are merged, each entry listing the most common genes and DNA. The sample table contains approximately 770,000 distinct CDR3 sequences; only one count was recorded for around 29% of them. The ten largest account for around 14% of the sample. The label giving this sample's treatment or condition can be read as: in vitro stimulation with specific CMV peptide epitopes to enrich CMV-specific T cells. The antigens of these receptors remain unknown. Sequencing was performed on cultured CD8+ T cells from PBMCs, taken from culture after CMV antigen stimulation. The receptors were gathered from a human donor in good health (CMV status not recorded). Some clones in this sample may be carry-over from other donors' samples.

This clonotype was seen a handful of times. The V and J genes are TRBV7-6 and TRBJ2-1, with TRBD2 matching over 16 bases. Germline CDR1 and CDR2: SGHVS and FNYEAQ. This CDR3 spans 20 amino acids. V was clipped by 1 base and J by 6 bases; unmatched bases: 12. The CDR3 region is CASSLEPGTSGGAGPNEQFF. The CDR3 DNA follows: TGTGCCAGCAGCTTAGAGCCCGGGACTAGCGGGGGGGCAGGCCCCAATGAGCAGTTCTTC.

The rearrangement joins TRBV4-1 to TRBJ1-1, with D unresolved. Germline values: CDR1 MGHRA, CDR2 YSYEKL. CDR3 size: 14 residues. V was pared by 1 base and J by 5 bases, with 11 bases between. The CDR3 bases are TGCGCCAGCAGCCAAGTTGAGGGATGGACTGAAGCTTTCTTT. It encodes CASSQVEGWTEAFF.

The chain employs TRBV9 and TRBJ1-5; the match to TRBD1 covers 9 bases. The germline V gene has CDR1 SGDLS and CDR2 YYNGEE. CDR3 size: 14 residues. The junction had 7 bases not matched to a gene; V was cut back by 4 bases and J by 8 bases. The DNA of the CDR3 is TGTGCCAGCAGCAACCAAGACAGGGGGGAGCCCCAGCATTTT. This translates into CASSNQDRGEPQHF.

The sample holds a few counts of this clonotype. The V and J genes are TRBV9 and TRBJ2-3; D tentatively reads TRBD1 or TRBD2 (5 bases each). The germline V gene has CDR1 SGDLS and CDR2 YYNGEE. Trimming stripped 4 bases from V and 1 base from J, with 16 bases between. The CDR3 spans 16 residues. DNA for the CDR3: TGTGCCAGCAGCCACCCCCAAAGAGGGGGCACAGATACGCAGTATTTT. Protein product: CASSHPQRGGTDTQYF.

This clonotype appeared a few times. This chain links TRBV27 with TRBJ1-4, with a possible D match to TRBD1 (5 bases). Germline CDR1 reads MNHEY; CDR2 reads SMNVEV (reference sequence). This CDR3 has 13 residues. V was pared by 7 bases and J by 3 bases, with 9 bases between. As DNA, the CDR3 is TGTGCCAGCACCCCGGGGCCTAATGAAAAACTGTTTTTT. This gives the protein CASTPGPNEKLFF.

This clonotype was seen more than once but under ten times. J is TRBJ2-3 and V is TRBV12-3 or TRBV12-4; D call uncertain. V was trimmed by 6 bases and J by 3 bases, leaving 10 bases between them. This CDR3 has 13 amino acids. The CDR3 spells CASRERGTDTQYF. The CDR3 nucleotides read TGTGCCAGCAGAGAACGAGGAACAGATACGCAGTATTTT.

The chain carries TRBV28 and TRBJ2-7; 9 nucleotides agree with TRBD1. J lost 7 bases, V lost 5 bases, and 6 bases had no gene match. Germline V gene lookup returns CDR1 MDHEN and CDR2 SYDVKM. CDR3 length: 13 residues. The CDR3 coding sequence is TGTGCCAGCAGTCCCCGGGACAGGGATGAGCAGTACGTC. This codes for CASSPRDRDEQYV.

This clonotype was seen a handful of times. The rearrangement links TRBV7-9 to TRBJ2-7; D possibly corresponds to TRBD1 (6 bases). CDR3 length: 11 amino acids. V was shortened by 5 bases and J by 9 bases, with 11 bases between the two germline ends. In germline, CDR1 is SEHNR, CDR2 FQNEAQ (reference sequence). The CDR3 loop is CASSPGERQYF. In DNA, the CDR3 is TGTGCCAGCAGCCCAGGGGAGCGGCAGTACTTC.

The chain links TRBV6-5 to TRBJ1-2, with D possibly TRBD1 on 5 matching bases. The CDR3 has 14 amino acids. The germline V and J ends were trimmed by 2 bases and 4 bases, with 11 bases remaining between them. Germline V gene lookup returns CDR1 MNHEY and CDR2 SVGAGI. CDR3 sequence reads: CASSYGGVGYGYTF. In DNA, the CDR3 is TGTGCCAGCAGTTACGGAGGGGTCGGCTATGGCTACACCTTC.

A few counts support this clonotype. V usage is TRBV7-8 and J usage is TRBJ1-5; D ambiguous. The length of the CDR3 is 17 residues. CDR1 SGHVS and CDR2 FQNEAQ come from the germline V gene. Trimming removed 3 bases from V and 5 bases from J, with 20 bases in between. CDR3 loop: CASSFIDGEGYDQPQHF. The CDR3 nucleotides read TGTGCCAGCAGCTTTATCGACGGGGAGGGTTATGATCAGCCCCAGCATTTT.

The chain joins TRBV19 to TRBJ1-6; D gene ambiguous. V shed 3 bases and J shed 7 bases, with 7 bases lying between them. This CDR3 is 13 amino acids long. In germline, CDR1 is LNHDA, CDR2 SQIVND (reference sequence). The CDR3, as DNA: TGTGCCAGTAGTATCGGAACCAATTCACCCCTCCACTTT. This encodes CASSIGTNSPLHF.

This clonotype was picked up many times. The J gene is TRBJ2-1, the V gene TRBV7-6, with 7 bases fitting TRBD1. The J segment lost 4 bases and the V segment lost 0 bases, leaving 3 bases of the junction unmatched. Germline V gene data show CDR1 as SGHVS and CDR2 as FNYEAQ. This CDR3 has 15 amino acids. The CDR3 reads CASSLAQTGYNEQFF. For the CDR3, the DNA is TGTGCCAGCAGCTTAGCCCAGACAGGGTACAATGAGCAGTTCTTC.